This T cell receptor beta chain was retrieved from a study of T cells after yellow fever vaccination. Study-level background: With SMART-Seq v4 Ultra Low Input, the fractions containing low cell numbers were prepared. Findings of the study overall: Post-booster samples contained most primary-vaccination clones (roughly 96% CD4, less than 90% CD8).

5'RACE template switching added a universal primer site and UMIs to TCR cDNA. MiXCR, run by TCRdb on the 5' RACE reads, gives a single entry per CDR3 protein. Altogether 120,000 or so distinct CDR3 sequences are present, roughly 15% being singletons, with the ten largest covering about 42%. This clonotype appeared a few times. Its antigen is not known. The germline V gene has CDR1 SGHRS and CDR2 YFSETQ. V gave up 0 bases and J gave up 0 bases; unmatched junction bases: 11. The CDR3 has 19 amino acids. Sequenced material: CD8+ T cells sorted from PBMCs, taken 5 days after the yellow fever booster vaccination. The receptor's source is a man aged 18 to 30 who received the YFV17D yellow fever vaccine. The chain recombines TRBV5-1 with TRBJ2-5; 10 bases match TRBD2. The CDR3 protein is CASSLVWLAGVSYQETQYF. The CDR3 DNA reads TGCGCCAGCAGCTTGGTATGGCTAGCGGGGGTTTCGTACCAAGAGACCCAGTACTTC.